The rows below give T cell receptor beta chains drawn from one sample of a study of cytomegalovirus exposure and HLA in healthy donors. Some clones are missing from TCRdb's copy, which holds only in-frame ones; the method was immunoSEQ multiplex PCR. The sample carries 110,000 to 150,000 clones, about four fifths recorded once. Sequences were obtained from PBMCs. The receptors were sampled from a middle-aged man in good health and CMV-seronegative. CDR3s include the opening cysteine and the closing phenylalanine or tryptophan. Expanded clones get a size class; other rows say once, few or many, or leave the size out.

-	TRBV4-3	TRBJ1-3	CASSHAQGKSGNTIYF
once	TRBV4-1	TRBJ2-3	CASSQGLAGGYKDTQYF
-	TRBV7-8	TRBJ1-5	CASSPYDRLGNQPQHF
few	TRBV5-6	TRBJ2-5	CASSLRQGGETQYF
-	TRBV5-1	TRBJ2-7	CATKKGQGTYEQYF
once	TRBV5-4	TRBJ2-2	CASSSGGGGPLTGELFF
-	TRBV6-5	TRBJ1-6	CASTQGTGSPLHF
-	TRBV6-6	TRBJ2-3	CASTFGGTDTQYF
-	TRBV6-5	TRBJ2-7	CASSSAQGATYEQYF
-	TRBV5-4	TRBJ2-5	CASSSHDRGETQYF
-	TRBV11-3	TRBJ1-1	CASSLQSNTEAFF
-	TRBV5-8	TRBJ2-1	CASSLGISGFPNNEQFF
once	TRBV2	TRBJ1-1	CASSEQKNTNTEAFF
-	TRBV5-1	TRBJ2-3	CASSLSGVGTDTQYF
-	TRBV30	TRBJ2-7	CAWSPGTGFEQYF
-	TRBV5-1	TRBJ1-4	CASRQGATNEKLFF
-	TRBV6-5	TRBJ2-5	CASRSYAGDEQYF
few	TRBV7-8	-	CASSLFGQDEQYF
-	TRBV19	TRBJ1-1	CASGRQATGTEAFF
-	TRBV29-1	TRBJ2-1	CSVGGFSSYNEQFF
-	TRBV9	TRBJ1-2	CASSVSRQGGRYGYTF
-	TRBV4-3	TRBJ2-1	CASSLDWGGSGDEQFF
-	TRBV14	TRBJ2-2	CASSRSAQGAGWTGELFF
-	TRBV19	TRBJ2-3	CASSIGGGTGTDTQYF
-	TRBV6-4	TRBJ2-3	CASSDFGLATDTQYF
-	TRBV19	TRBJ2-3	CASTLVAGGIDTQYF
-	TRBV27	TRBJ2-7	CASSLSSPYEQYF
-	TRBV7-8	TRBJ1-2	CASSSRGLVAGYTF
once	TRBV6-4	TRBJ1-6	CASSETANLGSPLHF
-	TRBV29-1	TRBJ2-7	CSVEDPGLAGEQYF
-	TRBV27	TRBJ1-2	CASSKPGTPTLGCTF
-	TRBV29-1	TRBJ2-1	CSVGGQGAPSEQFF
-	TRBV7-9	TRBJ2-5	CASSLGAGSETQYF
-	TRBV27	TRBJ2-7	CASSSWDRISEQYF
once	TRBV9	TRBJ1-1	CASSVATGTPRDVFF
-	TRBV29-1	TRBJ1-3	CSVGLGQVGNTIYF
-	TRBV5-1	TRBJ1-1	CASSVGQGFQMNTEAFF
few	TRBV10-3	TRBJ2-3	CATLGSGGADTQYF
-	TRBV10-3	TRBJ2-7	CAISTDRGGNEQYF
-	TRBV6-5	TRBJ2-5	CASRTGRGAAYKQYF
-	TRBV7-8	TRBJ2-1	CASSLNLAGGWNEQFF
-	TRBV28	TRBJ1-2	CASSITGQGYGYTF
-	TRBV29-1	TRBJ2-3	CSVVTSGGAEDTQYF
-	TRBV6-1	TRBJ1-1	CASSESITEAFF
-	TRBV27	TRBJ2-7	CASSSTGGTYEQYF
-	TRBV6-6	TRBJ2-1	CASTGSYSYNEQFF
-	TRBV4-1	TRBJ1-2	CASSQESTGVGYGYTF
once	TRBV2	TRBJ1-6	CASSSGVWALHF